This T cell receptor beta chain was recovered during a study of blood T cells in healthy people across ages. A J-beta primer mix and a sample-barcoded 5' primer were used in a second PCR of roughly 6 to 12 cycles. Each CDR3 protein is one row after TCRdb ran MiXCR on the 5' RACE reads. The sample has hundreds of thousands of distinct CDR3 sequences, about 54% seen once; the top ten hold 30% to 40%. CDR3 length: 13 residues. Germline-derived CDR1 and CDR2 are SQVTM and ANQGSEA. Trimming cost V 5 bases and J 6 bases, with 17 bases left between them. Donor samples were obtained from healthy Caucasian individuals from Russia, aged 6 to 90.

Sequencing was performed on blood. The clonotype was recovered from a man aged 55 to 70 in good health. The gene calls are TRBV29-1 and TRBJ2-7, with D perhaps assigned TRBD1 or TRBD2 (6 bases each). As DNA, the CDR3 is TGCAGCGTTTCGCGCACCGAGGGGGGCGAGCAGTACTTC. Translation gives CSVSRTEGGEQYF.